A single sample is the source of the 25 T cell receptor beta chains below, sequenced in a study of glioma-infiltrating T cells after dendritic cell vaccination. The protocol was immunoSEQ multiplex PCR, while the TCRdb copy is restricted to in-frame clones and leaves out a portion. The sample holds fewer than 85,000 clones, around 86% seen once. Time point given: after dendritic cell vaccination, including at tumor progression/relapse. Specimen: blood, collected after dendritic cell vaccination. These receptors all stem from a human donor with glioblastoma.

V gene TRBV7-2 combines with J gene TRBJ1-1, with D unclear. This CDR3 is built from 14 residues. Germline CDR1 is SGHTA and CDR2 is FQGNSA. Trimming took 5 bases from V and 4 from J, leaving 14 bases between them. CDR3 loop: CASSPNPGSTEAFF. The CDR3 DNA follows: TGTGCCAGCAGCCCGAACCCTGGGAGCACTGAAGCTTTCTTT.

J is TRBJ1-5 and V is TRBV4-1; TRBD1 is a possible D gene (5 bases). V was cut by 2 bases and J by 6 bases, with 14 bases left in between. The CDR3 consists of 15 residues. CDR1 is MGHRA and CDR2 is YSYEKL in the germline V gene. The CDR3, as DNA: TGCGCCAGCAGCCAAATTACGGCAGGGCGTCAGCCCCAGCATTTT. Protein product: CASSQITAGRQPQHF.

This CDR3 is CASSAPALSGANVLTF. The CDR3, as DNA: TGCGCCAGCAGCGCTCCCGCGCTTTCCGGGGCCAACGTCCTGACTTTC. The V gene is TRBV4-1, the J gene TRBJ2-6; D not resolved. V lost 5 bases and J lost 4, with 15 bases in between. Germline loops: CDR1 MGHRA, CDR2 YSYEKL. The CDR3 extends over 16 amino acids.

V and J are TRBV6-1 and TRBJ2-2; TRBD1 agrees at 7 bases. With 6 bases clipped from V and 7 bases from J, the junction kept 11 bases outside the gene matches. The CDR3 has 15 amino acids. The germline V gene encodes CDR1 MNHNS and CDR2 SASEGT. The CDR3 protein is CASRRGQIEFGELFF. DNA for the CDR3: TGTGCCAGCAGGAGGGGACAGATCGAATTCGGGGAGCTGTTTTTT.

The CDR3 here is CASSRANNEQFF. As DNA, the CDR3 is TGTGCCAGCAGCCGCGCTAACAATGAGCAGTTCTTC. The chain recombines TRBV11-2 with TRBJ2-1; D is uncertain. Germline CDR1 and CDR2: SGHAT and FQNNGV. V lost 5 bases to trimming and J lost 5 bases, with 7 bases between them. The length of the CDR3 is 12 residues. Together with reference TRBV11-2 and TRBJ2-1, the CDR3 gives the full variable domain: EAGVAQSPRYKIIEKRQSVAFWCNPISGHATLYWYQQILGQGPKLLIQFQNNGVVDDSQLPKDRFSAERLKGVDSTLKIQPAKLEDSAVYLCASSRANNEQFFGPGTRLTVL.

The V and J genes are TRBV5-4 and TRBJ1-2; D is ambiguous. The CDR3 runs 13 residues. Germline CDR1 reads SGHNT; CDR2 reads YYREEE (reference sequence). Trimming removed 2 bases at V and 4 bases at J, with 9 bases between. The CDR3 DNA reads TGTGCCAGCAGCTTATTACTAGGCTATGGCTACACCTTC. This encodes CASSLLLGYGYTF.

The V gene is TRBV7-3, the J gene TRBJ2-3; D call uncertain. Between the trimmed V and J ends, which lost 5 bases and 2 bases, there was a span of 8 bases. CDR3 length: 13 residues. From germline, CDR1 is SGHTA and CDR2 FQGTGA. CDR3 region: CASSGGSTDTQYF. The CDR3 DNA follows: TGTGCCAGCAGCGGCGGATCCACAGATACGCAGTATTTT.

Comments on this clone: At one of its ends the junction is not consistent with the germline gene, which may arise from a read error. Other nucleotide sequences in the sample specify the same CDR3. This rearrangement joins TRBV7-2 to TRBJ1-5; D unclear. Germline CDR1 and CDR2: SGHTA and FQGNSA. This CDR3 contains 14 residues. The CDR3: CASSLPLGNQPQHF. For the CDR3, the DNA is TGTGCCAGCAGCCTTCCCCTAGGTAATCAGCCCCAGCACTTT.

The rearrangement links TRBV5-4 to TRBJ1-1; weak D call: TRBD1 (5 bases). Germline CDR1 reads SGHNT; CDR2 reads YYREEE (reference sequence). This CDR3 is built from 14 residues. V was clipped by 3 bases and J by 6 bases, with 15 bases between them. The CDR3 DNA sequence: TGTGCCAGCAGCTGGGCAGGGAAATTTGCTGAAGCTTTCTTT. Protein product: CASSWAGKFAEAFF.

This chain uses TRBV7-2 with TRBJ2-3, with 11 bases aligning to TRBD1. This CDR3 has 15 amino acids. Per the germline V gene, CDR1 is SGHTA and CDR2 is FQGNSA. The V gene end was trimmed by 3 bases and the J gene end by 3 bases; junction bases not matched to a gene: 2. The CDR3, as DNA: TGTGCCAGCAGCTTGGGACAGGGGGGGACAGATACGCAGTATTTT. This gives the protein CASSLGQGGTDTQYF.

V gene TRBV2 combines with J gene TRBJ2-7; 7 positions match TRBD1. CDR3 length: 13 residues. V gave up 6 bases and J gave up 1 base; unmatched junction bases: 3. Germline lookup yields CDR1 SNHLY and CDR2 FYNNEI. The CDR3 here is CASRTGQSYEQYF. As DNA, the CDR3 is TGTGCCAGCAGAACGGGACAGTCCTACGAGCAGTACTTC.

The chain is built from TRBV11-3 and TRBJ1-1; tentative D call: TRBD1 (6 bases). Per the germline V gene, CDR1 is SGHNT and CDR2 is YENEEA. Deletions cut 1 base from V and 6 bases from J, with 15 bases between. This CDR3 contains 15 residues. CDR3 bases: TGTGCCAGCAGCTTAGGGGTGGGGGCAGGCGCTGAAGCTTTCTTT. Encoded protein: CASSLGVGAGAEAFF.

The chain links TRBV9 to TRBJ2-5; TRBD2 agrees at 15 bases. CDR1 and CDR2 (germline): SGDLS, YYNGEE. This CDR3 contains 17 residues. The J segment lost 5 bases and the V segment lost 0 bases, leaving 5 bases of the junction unmatched. CDR3: CASSVGTSGGARETQYF. In DNA form, the CDR3 reads TGTGCCAGCAGCGTAGGGACTAGCGGGGGGGCCCGGGAGACCCAGTACTTC.

The V and J genes are TRBV6-1 and TRBJ2-7, with TRBD1 matching 8 bases. CDR1 and CDR2 from the germline V gene are MNHNS and SASEGT. The CDR3 is 16 residues long. Trimming took 1 base from V and 2 from J; bases not matched to a gene: 7. CDR3 sequence reads: CASSEDGTGGPYEQYF. CDR3 bases: TGTGCCAGCAGTGAAGACGGCACAGGGGGGCCCTACGAGCAGTACTTC.

A few counts support this clone. The chain combines TRBV10-3 with TRBJ2-7, with a possible D match to TRBD2 (6 bases). The CDR3 runs 15 residues. V lost 4 bases and J lost 1, with 14 bases in between. The germline gives CDR1 ENHRY, CDR2 SYGVKD. The CDR3 DNA reads TGTGCCATCAGTGGCCGGGACTCGTCGTCCTACGAGCAGTACTTC. Its translation is CAISGRDSSSYEQYF.

This clone was picked up one time. V gene TRBV6-1 combines with J gene TRBJ2-7; 7 bases are shared with TRBD1. CDR1 and CDR2 from the germline V gene are MNHNS and SASEGT. The V and J ends lost 6 bases and 7 bases, in that order; junction bases with no gene match: 12. This CDR3 has 14 residues. In DNA form, the CDR3 reads TGTGCCAGCAGCACTGACAGGGTTTACGGGGAGCAGTACTTC. Translated, it gives CASSTDRVYGEQYF.

CDR3 sequence (DNA): TGCAGCGTTGTCGCCGGCAGGGACTATGGCTACACCTTC. Amino acids: CSVVAGRDYGYTF. The V gene is TRBV29-1, the J gene TRBJ1-2; maybe TRBD1 (5 bases). Trimming left V 4 bases short and J 3 bases short, with 12 bases between. Germline V lookup: CDR1 SQVTM, CDR2 ANQGSEA. This CDR3 has 13 amino acids.

This clone was recorded a few times. V is TRBV7-3 and J is TRBJ2-3; a possible D gene is TRBD1 (6 bases). CDR3 length: 18 amino acids. Germline CDR1 is SGHTA and CDR2 is FQGTGA. V was trimmed by 0 bases and J by 6 bases, leaving 22 bases between them. This CDR3 reads CASSLTLSVQGRGDTQYF. The DNA of the CDR3 is TGTGCCAGCAGCTTAACTTTATCCGTACAGGGACGGGGCGATACGCAGTATTTT.

CDR3 protein: CATSRQGEQYF. In nucleotides, the CDR3 is TGTGCCACCAGCAGACAGGGCGAGCAGTACTTC. The chain carries TRBV15 and TRBJ2-7, with D perhaps TRBD1 (5 bases). CDR1 and CDR2 (germline): LNHNV, YYDKDF (reference sequence). CDR3 length: 11 residues. V lost 2 bases and J lost 6, with 5 bases in between.

The V and J genes are TRBV13 and TRBJ2-5; 13 nucleotides match TRBD2. Germline trimming cut 1 base from V and 1 base from J; bases unmatched to any gene: 3. This CDR3 has 17 amino acids. From germline, CDR1 is PRHDT and CDR2 FYEKMQ (reference sequence). The CDR3 coding sequence is TGTGCCAGCAGCTTAGTCGGACTAGCGGGAGCCCAAGAGACCCAGTACTTC. Translated, it gives CASSLVGLAGAQETQYF.

The chain combines TRBV7-2 with TRBJ2-5; D gene uncertain. The J call is doubtful: the DNA matches TRBJ2-7 better. Germline V lookup: CDR1 SGHTA, CDR2 FQGNSA. There are 12 residues in the CDR3. This CDR3 is CASSLGAYEQYF. As DNA, the CDR3 is TGTGCCAGCAGCTTAGGAGCTTACGAGCAGTACTTC.

The genes are TRBV7-2 and TRBJ1-1; D not certain. The CDR3 runs to 12 residues. V lost 3 bases, J lost 10 bases, and 12 bases lay in between. From germline, CDR1 is SGHTA and CDR2 FQGNSA. The CDR3 here is CASSLRALGAFF. CDR3 coding DNA: TGTGCCAGCAGCTTGAGGGCACTGGGAGCTTTCTTT.

This chain links TRBV19 with TRBJ2-7, with TRBD2 matching over 12 bases. With 10 bases clipped from V and 0 bases from J, the junction kept 10 bases outside the gene matches. Germline CDR1 is LNHDA and CDR2 is SQIVND (reference sequence). The CDR3 sequence is 16 residues long. CDR3: CATRLAGASSSYEQYF. The CDR3 DNA reads TGTGCCACACGACTAGCGGGAGCCAGTAGCTCCTACGAGCAGTACTTC.

This chain uses TRBV6-1 with TRBJ2-2, with 13 bases identical to TRBD2. The J segment lost 14 bases and the V segment lost 5 bases, leaving 11 bases of the junction unmatched. CDR3 length equals 15 residues. CDR1 and CDR2 from the germline V gene are MNHNS and SASEGT. The CDR3 region is CASSSLILAGGPLFF. CDR3 DNA sequence: TGTGCCAGCAGTTCCTTGATACTAGCGGGAGGGCCCCTGTTTTTT.

The chain uses TRBV5-1 and TRBJ1-2; no clear D. Germline V CDR1 and CDR2: SGHRS, YFSETQ. V was trimmed by 4 bases and J by 6 bases, leaving 16 bases between them. The CDR3 is made up of 14 amino acids. The CDR3 region is CASSPGVDGNGYTF. Written as DNA, the CDR3 is TGCGCCAGCAGCCCGGGAGTAGATGGGAATGGCTACACCTTC.